Sequencing of this TCR beta chain was carried out in a study of T cells expressing NK-cell markers. Study observations and caveats: The study found these clonotypes also leading the CD3+CD56-NKG2C+ fraction in a few donors.

Details on this clonotype: What it binds is not known.

TCRdb re-called the 5' RACE reads and gives one entry per CDR3 protein, without DNA. The clone table shows roughly 430,000 distinct CDR3 sequences, with the ten largest holding less than 7.5%. This clonotype was obtained from a woman aged 18-70 years in good health. Sequencing used blood T cells: a sorted CD56 or NKG2C T cell subset, CD4+ or CD8+ T cells, or bulk PBMC T cells (not recorded which).

Here the CDR3 reads CASSPYRDSYEQYF. The chain recombines TRBV7-3 with TRBJ2-7; TCRdb's D gene call, TRBD2, goes unchecked for lack of DNA. This CDR3 spans 14 amino acids. Germline CDR1 SGHTA, CDR2 FQGTGA.